The text below deals with one TCR beta chain. Its antigen remains unknown. These data come from a study of fetal regulatory T cell absence and autoimmunity. Germline CDR1 reads MNHNS; CDR2 reads SASEGT. V lost 3 bases and J 0 bases, leaving 14 bases between the germline ends. The CDR3 is 17 amino acids. The survey-level immunoSEQ assay was used. Profiled with immunoSEQ multiplex PCR; TCRdb holds only in-frame clones, not every one. This table has about 46,000 clones, approximately 83% appearing once. Points from the study as a whole: Compared with cord blood, pancreas showed oligoclonal TCR enrichment, some clones over 80-fold.

The sequence was obtained from a newborn boy with IPEX syndrome. The chain carries TRBV6-1 and TRBJ1-4; D is perhaps TRBD1 (5 bases). Sequencing input: cord blood. The CDR3 DNA sequence: TGTGCCAGCAGTGATGGGGGACCGATGGCAACTAATGAAAAACTGTTTTTT. Translating gives CASSDGGPMATNEKLFF.